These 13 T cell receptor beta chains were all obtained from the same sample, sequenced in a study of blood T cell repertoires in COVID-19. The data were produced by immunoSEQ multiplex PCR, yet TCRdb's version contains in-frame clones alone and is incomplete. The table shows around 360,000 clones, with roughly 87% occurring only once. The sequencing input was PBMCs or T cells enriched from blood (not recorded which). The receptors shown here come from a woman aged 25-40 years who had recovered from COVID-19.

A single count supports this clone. As DNA, the CDR3 is TGTGCCAGCAGCTTAAGTCGGGACACAGCCTACGAGCAGTACTTC. This codes for CASSLSRDTAYEQYF. The V and J genes are TRBV11-1 and TRBJ2-7; D perhaps matches TRBD1 (6 bases). Trimming took off 2 bases at V and 2 bases at J, with 13 bases between the two ends. This CDR3 has 15 residues. From germline, CDR1 is SGHAT and CDR2 FQDESV (reference sequence).

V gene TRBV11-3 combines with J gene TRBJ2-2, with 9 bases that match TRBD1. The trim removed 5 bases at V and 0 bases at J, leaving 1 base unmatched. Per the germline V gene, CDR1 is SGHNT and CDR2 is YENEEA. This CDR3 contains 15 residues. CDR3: CASSDRGSNTGELFF. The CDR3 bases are TGTGCCAGCAGCGACAGGGGGTCGAACACCGGGGAGCTGTTTTTT.

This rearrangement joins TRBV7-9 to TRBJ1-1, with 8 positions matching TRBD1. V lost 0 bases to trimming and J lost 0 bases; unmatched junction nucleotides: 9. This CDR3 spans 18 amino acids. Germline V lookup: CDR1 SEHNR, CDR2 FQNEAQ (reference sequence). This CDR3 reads CASSLALTGAGLNTEAFF. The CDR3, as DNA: TGTGCCAGCAGCTTAGCGTTGACAGGGGCAGGATTGAACACTGAAGCTTTCTTT.

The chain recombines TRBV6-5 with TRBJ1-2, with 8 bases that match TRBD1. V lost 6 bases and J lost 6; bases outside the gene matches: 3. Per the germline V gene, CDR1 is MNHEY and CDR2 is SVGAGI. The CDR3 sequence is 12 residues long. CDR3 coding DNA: TGTGCCAGCAGCAAGACAGGGGATGGCTACACCTTC. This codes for CASSKTGDGYTF.

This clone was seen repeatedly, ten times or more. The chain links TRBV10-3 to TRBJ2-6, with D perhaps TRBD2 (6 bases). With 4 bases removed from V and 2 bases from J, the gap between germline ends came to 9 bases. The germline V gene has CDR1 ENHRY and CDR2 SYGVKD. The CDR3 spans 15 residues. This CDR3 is CAISVEGAGANVLTF. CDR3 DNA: TGTGCCATCAGTGTGGAGGGAGCTGGGGCCAACGTCCTGACTTTC.

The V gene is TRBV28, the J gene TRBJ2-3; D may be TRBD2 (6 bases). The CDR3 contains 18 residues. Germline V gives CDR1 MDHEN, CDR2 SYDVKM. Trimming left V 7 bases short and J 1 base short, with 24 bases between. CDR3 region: CASTPTGLTTGGTDTQYF. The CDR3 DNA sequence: TGTGCCAGCACTCCCACGGGACTTACGACCGGGGGCACAGATACGCAGTATTTT.

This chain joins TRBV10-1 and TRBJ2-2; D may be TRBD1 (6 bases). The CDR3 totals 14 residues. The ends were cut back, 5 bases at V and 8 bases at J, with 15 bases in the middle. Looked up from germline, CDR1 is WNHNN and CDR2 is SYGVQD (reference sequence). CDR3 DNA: TGCGCCAGCAGTCCCAGACCAGGGGTGGGGGAGCTGTTTTTT. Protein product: CASSPRPGVGELFF.

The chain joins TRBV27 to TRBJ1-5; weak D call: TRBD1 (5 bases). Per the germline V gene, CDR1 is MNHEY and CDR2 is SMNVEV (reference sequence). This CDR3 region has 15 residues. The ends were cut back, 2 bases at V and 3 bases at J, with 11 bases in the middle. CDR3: CASSLGGAYNQPQHF. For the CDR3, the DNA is TGTGCCAGCAGTTTAGGAGGGGCCTACAATCAGCCCCAGCATTTT.

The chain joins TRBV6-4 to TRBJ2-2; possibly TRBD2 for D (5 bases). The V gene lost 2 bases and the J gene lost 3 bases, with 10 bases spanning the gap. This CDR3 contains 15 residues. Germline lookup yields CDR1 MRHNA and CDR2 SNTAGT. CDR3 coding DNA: TGTGCCAGCAGTGACGCGGGTCGGGACACCGGGGAGCTGTTTTTT. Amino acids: CASSDAGRDTGELFF.

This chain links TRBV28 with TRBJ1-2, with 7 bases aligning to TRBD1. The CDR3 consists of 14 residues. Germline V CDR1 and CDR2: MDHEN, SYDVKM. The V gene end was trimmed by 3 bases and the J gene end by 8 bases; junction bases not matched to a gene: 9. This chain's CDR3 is CASSFLTGSWGYTF. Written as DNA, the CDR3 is TGTGCCAGCAGTTTCCTGACAGGGTCTTGGGGCTACACCTTC.

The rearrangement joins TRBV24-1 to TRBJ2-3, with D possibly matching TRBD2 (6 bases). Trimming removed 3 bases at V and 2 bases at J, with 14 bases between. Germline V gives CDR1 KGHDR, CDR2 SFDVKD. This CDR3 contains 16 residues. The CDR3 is CATSDTGTPDTDTQYF. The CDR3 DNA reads TGTGCCACCAGTGATACCGGGACTCCCGACACAGATACGCAGTATTTT.

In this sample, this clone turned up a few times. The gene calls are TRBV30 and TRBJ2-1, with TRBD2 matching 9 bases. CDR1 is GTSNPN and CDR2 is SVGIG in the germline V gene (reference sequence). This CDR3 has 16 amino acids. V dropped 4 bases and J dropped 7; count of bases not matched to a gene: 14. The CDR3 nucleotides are TGTGCCTGGACCTTATTTGGAGTAGCGGGAGCGAATGAGCAGTTCTTC. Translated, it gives CAWTLFGVAGANEQFF.

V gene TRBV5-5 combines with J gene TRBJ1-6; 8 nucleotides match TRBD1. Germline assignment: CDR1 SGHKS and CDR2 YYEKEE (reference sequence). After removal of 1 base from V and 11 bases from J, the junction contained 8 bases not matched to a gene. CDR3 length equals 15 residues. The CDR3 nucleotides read TGTGCCAGCAGCTTGAGCTCGTACAGGGGGACACCCCTCCACTTT. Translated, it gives CASSLSSYRGTPLHF.